Sequencing of this TCR beta chain was carried out in a study of cytomegalovirus exposure and HLA in healthy donors. PCR primers comprised 60 Vbeta and 13 Jbeta primers. Data came from immunoSEQ multiplex PCR; TCRdb stores just in-frame clones and leaves some out. The sample contains 110,000 to 150,000 clones, more than 8% of which appear only once. Study findings and constraints: The study flagged approximately 180 TCR beta chains as cytomegalovirus-associated.

When sampled, the donors appeared nominally healthy, though they likely had unrecorded immune exposures. This CDR3 has 14 residues. V was pared by 1 base and J by 8 bases, with 1 base of the junction left unmatched. The germline CDR1 and CDR2 sequences are MNHNS and SASEGT. In this sample, this clone turned up a few times. The antigen remains unidentified. The genes are TRBV6-1 and TRBJ2-1, with 11 nucleotides matching TRBD1. The receptor was isolated from a man aged 50 to 59 in good health and CMV-seronegative. The sample taken for sequencing was PBMCs. CDR3: CASSEGTGGDEQFF. The DNA of the CDR3 is TGTGCCAGCAGTGAAGGGACAGGGGGCGATGAGCAGTTCTTC.